The clone carrying this T cell receptor (beta chain) has a handful of counts. CDR1 and CDR2 (germline): MGHRA, YSYEKL. V dropped 1 base and J dropped 8; count of bases not matched to a gene: 10. This CDR3 has 15 amino acids. The source of the sample is a study of blood T cell repertoires in COVID-19. Study information: Acute and convalescent COVID-19 specimens originated in the United States, Italy and Spain.

The table came from immunoSEQ multiplex PCR; TCRdb's copy has only in-frame clones and leaves some out. The sample carries about 180,000 clones, approximately 85% recorded once. The chain is built from TRBV4-1 and TRBJ1-2, with 7 positions matching TRBD1. Sample: peripheral blood. The clonotype comes from a man aged 60 to 75 with acute or convalescent COVID-19. CDR3 bases: TGCGCCAGCAGCCAAGGTCGGGTCGACAGGGCAGGCTACACCTTC. Translation: CASSQGRVDRAGYTF.